This T cell receptor (beta chain) comes out of a study of cytomegalovirus exposure and HLA in healthy donors. This CDR3 has 15 residues. Germline CDR1 and CDR2: MDHEN and SYDVKM. Primers included in the PCR were 60 Vbeta and 13 Jbeta primers. Measured with immunoSEQ multiplex PCR; TCRdb has only the in-frame clones, and not every one. The sample has approximately 150,000 clones; roughly 80% are singletons. Concerning this clone: One junction end does not reproduce the germline sequence, and a read error may be involved.

The sequence was obtained from a woman between 40 and 50 years old in good health and CMV-seronegative. Sequencing was performed on PBMCs. The chain uses TRBV28 and TRBJ2-3, with a possible D match to TRBD2 (7 bases). The CDR3 here is CASTGGRWGGDTQYF. CDR3 sequence (DNA): TGTGCGAGCACGGGGGGCCGTTGGGGGGGAGATACGCAGTATTTT.